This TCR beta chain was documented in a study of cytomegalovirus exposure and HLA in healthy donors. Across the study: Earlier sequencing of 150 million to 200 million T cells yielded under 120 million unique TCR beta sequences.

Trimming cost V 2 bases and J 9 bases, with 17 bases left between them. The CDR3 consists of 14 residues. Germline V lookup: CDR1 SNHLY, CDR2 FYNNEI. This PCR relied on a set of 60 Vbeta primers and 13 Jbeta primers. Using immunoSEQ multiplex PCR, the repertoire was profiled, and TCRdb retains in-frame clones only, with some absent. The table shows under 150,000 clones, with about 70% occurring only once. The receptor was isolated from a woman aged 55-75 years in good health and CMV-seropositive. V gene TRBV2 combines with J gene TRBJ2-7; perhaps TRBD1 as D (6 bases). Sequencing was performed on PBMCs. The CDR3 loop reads CASSEKSGVQVQYF. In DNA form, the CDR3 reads TGTGCCAGCAGTGAAAAGTCAGGGGTCCAGGTGCAGTACTTC.